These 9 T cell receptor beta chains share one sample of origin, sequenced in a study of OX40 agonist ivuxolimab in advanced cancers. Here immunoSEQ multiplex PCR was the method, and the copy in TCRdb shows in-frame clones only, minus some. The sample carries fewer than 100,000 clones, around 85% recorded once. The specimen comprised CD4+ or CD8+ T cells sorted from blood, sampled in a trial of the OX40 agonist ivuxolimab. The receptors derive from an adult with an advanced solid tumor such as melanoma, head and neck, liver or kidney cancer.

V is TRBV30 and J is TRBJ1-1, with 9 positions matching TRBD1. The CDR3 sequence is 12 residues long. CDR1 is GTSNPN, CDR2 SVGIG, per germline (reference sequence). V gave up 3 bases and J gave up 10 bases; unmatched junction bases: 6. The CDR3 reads CAWRTGGLGAFF. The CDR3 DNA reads TGTGCCTGGAGAACAGGGGGCTTGGGAGCTTTCTTT.

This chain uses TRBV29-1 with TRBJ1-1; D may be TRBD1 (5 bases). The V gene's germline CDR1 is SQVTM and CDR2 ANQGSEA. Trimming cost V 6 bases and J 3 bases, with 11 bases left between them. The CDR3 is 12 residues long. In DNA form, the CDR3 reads TGCAGCGTCCCTAAGACAGACACTGAAGCTTTCTTT. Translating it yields CSVPKTDTEAFF.

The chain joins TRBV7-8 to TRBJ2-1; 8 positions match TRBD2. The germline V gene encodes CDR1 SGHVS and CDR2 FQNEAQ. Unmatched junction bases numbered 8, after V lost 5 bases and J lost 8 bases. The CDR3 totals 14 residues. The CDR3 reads CASSPRTSSYEQFF. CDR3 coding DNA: TGTGCCAGCAGCCCCCGGACTAGCTCTTATGAGCAGTTCTTC.

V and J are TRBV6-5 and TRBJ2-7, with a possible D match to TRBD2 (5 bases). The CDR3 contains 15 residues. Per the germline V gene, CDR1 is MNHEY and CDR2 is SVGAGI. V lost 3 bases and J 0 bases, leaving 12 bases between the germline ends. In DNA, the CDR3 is TGTGCCAGCAGTTATCGGGGAGCAAGCTCCTACGAGCAGTACTTC. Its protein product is CASSYRGASSYEQYF.

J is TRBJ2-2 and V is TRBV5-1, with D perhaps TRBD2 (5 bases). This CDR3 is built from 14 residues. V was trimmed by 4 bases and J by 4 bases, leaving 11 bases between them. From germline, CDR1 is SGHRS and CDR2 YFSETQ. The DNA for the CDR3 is TGCGCCAGCAGCCCGGAGGCATCCACCGGGGAGCTGTTTTTT. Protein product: CASSPEASTGELFF.

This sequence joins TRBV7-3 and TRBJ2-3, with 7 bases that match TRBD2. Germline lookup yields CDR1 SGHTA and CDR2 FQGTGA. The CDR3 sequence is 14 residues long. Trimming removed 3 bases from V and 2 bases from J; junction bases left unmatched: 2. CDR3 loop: CASSLRGNTDTQYF. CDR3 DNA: TGTGCCAGCAGCTTGCGGGGGAACACAGATACGCAGTATTTT.

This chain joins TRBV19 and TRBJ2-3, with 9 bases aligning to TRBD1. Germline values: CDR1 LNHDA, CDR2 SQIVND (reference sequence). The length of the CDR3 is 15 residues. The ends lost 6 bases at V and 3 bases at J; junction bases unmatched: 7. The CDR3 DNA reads TGTGCCAGTAGAGGGCTTGGGACAGGGACAGATACGCAGTATTTT. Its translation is CASRGLGTGTDTQYF.

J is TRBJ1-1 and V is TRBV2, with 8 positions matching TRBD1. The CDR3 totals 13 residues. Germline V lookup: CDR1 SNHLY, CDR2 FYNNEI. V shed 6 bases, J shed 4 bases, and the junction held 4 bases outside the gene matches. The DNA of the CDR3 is TGTGCCAGCAGGGGACAGGTTGGCACTGAAGCTTTCTTT. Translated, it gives CASRGQVGTEAFF.

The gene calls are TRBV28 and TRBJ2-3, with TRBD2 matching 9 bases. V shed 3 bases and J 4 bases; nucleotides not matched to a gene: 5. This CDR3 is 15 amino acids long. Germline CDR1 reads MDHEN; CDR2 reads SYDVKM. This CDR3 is CASSFLAGISDTQYF. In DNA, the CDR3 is TGTGCCAGCAGTTTCCTAGCGGGGATATCAGATACGCAGTATTTT.